A selection of T cell receptor beta chains follows, all from one sample in a study of shared clonotypes between healthy human individuals. Method: immunoSEQ multiplex PCR; TCRdb's copy keeps in-frame clones and lacks some. The sample contains roughly 2.2 million clones, just over 90% of which appear only once. Sequencing was done on a sample of naive CD4+ T cells from PBMCs. The origin of the receptors is a man younger than 35 in good health. Some clones in this sample may be carry-over from other donors' samples. Both conserved end residues are part of each CDR3. D genes are given only for firm matches. The listing skips clone size in some rows; elsewhere it reads once, few, many or a size class.

D gene	clone size	V gene	J gene	CDR3 DNA	CDR3 protein
.	.	TRBV9	TRBJ2-4	TGTGCCAGCAGCGCACTAGGGAACATTCAGTACTTC	CASSALGNIQYF
.	.	TRBV15	TRBJ1-3	TGTGCCACCAGCAGAGGCCTACCGTCTGGAAACACCATATATTTT	CATSRGLPSGNTIYF
TRBD2	.	TRBV7-9	TRBJ2-1	TGTGCCAGCAGCTTAGTGCGGGAGGGCCTTGAGCAGTTCTTC	CASSLVREGLEQFF
TRBD1	.	TRBV7-2	TRBJ2-5	TGTGCCAGCAGCTTAGGGACAGGGACGGAGACCCAGTACTTC	CASSLGTGTETQYF
TRBD1	.	TRBV11-1	TRBJ2-7	TGTGCCAGCAGCCCACTAGACAGGGGAGAGTTCTACGAGCAGTACTTC	CASSPLDRGEFYEQYF
TRBD1	.	TRBV29-1	TRBJ2-3	TGCAGCGCAAGAGGGGGACAGGCCGGCACAGATACGCAGTATTTT	CSARGGQAGTDTQYF
.	.	TRBV27	TRBJ1-5	TGTGCCAGGAGAGAGGGAGATCAGCCCCAGCATTTT	CARREGDQPQHF
.	.	TRBV28	TRBJ2-1	TGTGCCAGCACCTTACCGGGATGGGTCAATGAGCAGTTCTTC	CASTLPGWVNEQFF
TRBD2	.	TRBV14	TRBJ2-1	TGTGCCAGCAGCCAAGAATCTAGCGGGAACAATGAGCAGTTCTTC	CASSQESSGNNEQFF
.	.	TRBV7-2	TRBJ2-7	TGTGCCAGCAGCTTAGGACTCATGGGAGTCTACGAGCAGTACTTC	CASSLGLMGVYEQYF
.	.	TRBV15	TRBJ1-1	TGTGCCACCAGCAGGCGGGGGGCGAACACTGAAGCTTTCTTT	CATSRRGANTEAFF
.	.	TRBV7-3	TRBJ2-7	TGTGCCAGCAGCCCACCGGGGAGACCCAACGAGCAGTACTTC	CASSPPGRPNEQYF
TRBD2	.	TRBV4-2	TRBJ2-7	TGTGCCAGCAGCCAAGTCGGCCTAGCGGGAGGATCACCCTACGAGCAGTACTTC	CASSQVGLAGGSPYEQYF
.	.	TRBV10-3	TRBJ1-4	TGTGCCATCAGTGAGTCGGGGGGGCGAAGGGAAAAACTGTTTTTT	CAISESGGRREKLFF
TRBD2	.	TRBV6-5	TRBJ2-5	TGTGCCAGCAGAGGACTAGCGAGACAAGAGACCCAGTACTTC	CASRGLARQETQYF
TRBD1	.	TRBV6-1	TRBJ1-5	TGTGCCAGCAGTGGTGACAGGGCCCATCAGCCCCAGCATTTT	CASSGDRAHQPQHF
TRBD2	.	TRBV7-2	TRBJ2-5	TGTGCCAGCAGCGCAAGAGAGAATTACGGGAGGGCGTACCAAGAGACCCAGTACTTC	CASSARENYGRAYQETQYF
TRBD2	.	TRBV29-1	TRBJ2-1	TGCAGCGGCAGACTAGCGGGGAGCTCCTACAATGAGCAGTTCTTC	CSGRLAGSSYNEQFF
TRBD1	.	TRBV5-1	TRBJ2-5	TGCGCCAGCAGTTCCCAGGGGGCGGAGACCCAGTACTTC	CASSSQGAETQYF
.	.	TRBV6-5	TRBJ1-1	TGTGCCAGCAGTTACTCGGGGGGCCTGGGGACTGAAGCTTTCTTT	CASSYSGGLGTEAFF
TRBD2	.	TRBV7-2	TRBJ2-5	TGTGCCAGCAGCTTACCTCCGGGGGGGACAAAAGAGACCCAGTACTTC	CASSLPPGGTKETQYF
.	.	TRBV28	TRBJ2-2	TGTGCCAGCAGTCCCGGACAGACCGGGGAGCTGTTTTTT	CASSPGQTGELFF
TRBD2	.	TRBV19	TRBJ2-3	TGTGCCAGCTCCTCGGGGCTAGCGGGCCTCACAGATACGCAGTATTTT	CASSSGLAGLTDTQYF
.	.	TRBV18	TRBJ2-3	TGTGCCAGCTCACCAATACCTACTGTAGCAGATACGCAGTATTTT	CASSPIPTVADTQYF
.	.	TRBV6-1	TRBJ1-2	TGTGCCAGCAGTGTACCGACAGGAAATGGCTACACCTTC	CASSVPTGNGYTF
TRBD2	.	TRBV2	TRBJ2-3	TGTGCCAGCACTCCACTAGCGGGAGGGACAGATACGCAGTATTTT	CASTPLAGGTDTQYF
TRBD2	.	TRBV15	TRBJ2-1	TGTGCCACCAGCACCTGGCCTCTAGCGGGAGGGCCCTATGAGCAGTTCTTC	CATSTWPLAGGPYEQFF
.	.	TRBV5-1	TRBJ1-1	TGCGCCAGCAGCAACGATAACACTGAAGCTTTCTTT	CASSNDNTEAFF
.	.	TRBV18	TRBJ1-1	TGTGCCAGCTCACCAATGAAGGTGGGCACTGAAGCTTTCTTT	CASSPMKVGTEAFF
.	once	TRBV19	TRBJ2-7	TGTGCCAGTAGTATAGTAGATGTACCGTACTTC	CASSIVDVPYF
TRBD1	.	TRBV6-6	TRBJ1-2	TGTGCCAGCAACCCAGGGGGCGTTTCTGGCTACACCTTC	CASNPGGVSGYTF
.	.	TRBV29-1	TRBJ1-1	TGCAGCGTTATGGTGCGGGGCAGTTCCACTGAAGCTTTCTTT	CSVMVRGSSTEAFF